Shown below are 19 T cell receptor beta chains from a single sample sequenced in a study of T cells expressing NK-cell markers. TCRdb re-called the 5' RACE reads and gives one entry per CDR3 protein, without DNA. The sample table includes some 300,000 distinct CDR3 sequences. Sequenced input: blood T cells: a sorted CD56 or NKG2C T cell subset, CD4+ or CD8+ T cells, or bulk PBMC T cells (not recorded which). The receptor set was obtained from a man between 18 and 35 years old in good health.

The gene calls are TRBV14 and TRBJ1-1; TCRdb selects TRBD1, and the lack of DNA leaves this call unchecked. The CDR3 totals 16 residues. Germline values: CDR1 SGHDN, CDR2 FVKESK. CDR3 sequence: CASSQEDRGRGTEAFF.

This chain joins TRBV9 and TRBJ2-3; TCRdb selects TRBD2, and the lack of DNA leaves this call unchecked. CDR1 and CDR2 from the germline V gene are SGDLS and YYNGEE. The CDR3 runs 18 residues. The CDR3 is CASSHRSRTSGRSDTQYF.

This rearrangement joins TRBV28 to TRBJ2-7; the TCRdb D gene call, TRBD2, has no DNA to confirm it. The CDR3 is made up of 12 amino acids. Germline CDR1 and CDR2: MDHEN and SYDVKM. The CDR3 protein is CASSLLGPEQYF.

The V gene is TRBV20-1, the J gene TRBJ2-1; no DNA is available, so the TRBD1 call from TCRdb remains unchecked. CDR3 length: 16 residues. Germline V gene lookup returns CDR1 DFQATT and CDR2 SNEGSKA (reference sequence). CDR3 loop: CSAVLGQRGKYNEQFF.

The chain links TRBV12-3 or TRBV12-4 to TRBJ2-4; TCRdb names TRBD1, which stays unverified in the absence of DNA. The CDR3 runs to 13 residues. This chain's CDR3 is CASSSGTKNIQYF.

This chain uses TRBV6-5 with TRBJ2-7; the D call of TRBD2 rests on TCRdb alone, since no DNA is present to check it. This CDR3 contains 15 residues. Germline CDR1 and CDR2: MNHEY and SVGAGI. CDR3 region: CASSYRVGRTYEQYF.

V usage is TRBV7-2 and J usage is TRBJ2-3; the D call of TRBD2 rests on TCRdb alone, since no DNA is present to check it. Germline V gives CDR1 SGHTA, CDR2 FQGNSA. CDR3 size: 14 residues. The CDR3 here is CASSSGLAGDTQYF. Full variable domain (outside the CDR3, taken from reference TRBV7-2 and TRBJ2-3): GAGVSQSPSNKVTEKGKDVELRCDPISGHTALYWYRQSLGQGLEFLIYFQGNSAPDKSGLPSDRFSAERTGGSVSTLTIQRTQQEDSAVYLCASSSGLAGDTQYFGPGTRLTVL.

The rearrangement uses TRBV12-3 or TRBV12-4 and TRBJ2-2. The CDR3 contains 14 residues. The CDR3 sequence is CASSPMIATGELFF.

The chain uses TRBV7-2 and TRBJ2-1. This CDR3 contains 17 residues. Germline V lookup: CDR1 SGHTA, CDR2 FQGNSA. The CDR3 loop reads CASSLRVGGRSYNEQFF.

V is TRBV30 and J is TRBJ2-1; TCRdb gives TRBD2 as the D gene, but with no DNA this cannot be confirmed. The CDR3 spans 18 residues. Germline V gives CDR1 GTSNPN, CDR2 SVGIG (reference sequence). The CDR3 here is CAWRGREEPFFLNNEQFF.

CDR3 sequence reads: CASSRTSGSGFSGNEQFF. V usage is TRBV3-1 and J usage is TRBJ2-1; TCRdb outputs TRBD2, but without DNA this stays unchecked. Germline CDR1 is LGHDT and CDR2 is YNNKEL (reference sequence). This CDR3 spans 18 amino acids.

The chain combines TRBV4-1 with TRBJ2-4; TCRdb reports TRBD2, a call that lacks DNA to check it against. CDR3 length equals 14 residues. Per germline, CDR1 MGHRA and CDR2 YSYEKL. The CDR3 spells CASSQDEGNVIQYF.

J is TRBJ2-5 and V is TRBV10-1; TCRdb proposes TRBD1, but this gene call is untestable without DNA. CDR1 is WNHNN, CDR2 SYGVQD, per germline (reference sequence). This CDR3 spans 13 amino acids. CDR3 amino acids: CASSARGGETQYF.

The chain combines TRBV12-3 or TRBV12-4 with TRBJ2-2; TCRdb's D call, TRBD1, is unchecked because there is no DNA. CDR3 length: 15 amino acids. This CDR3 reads CASSPGGLGSGELFF.

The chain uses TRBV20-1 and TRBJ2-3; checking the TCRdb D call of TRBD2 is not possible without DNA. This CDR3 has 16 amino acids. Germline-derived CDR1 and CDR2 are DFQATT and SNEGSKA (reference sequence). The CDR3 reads CSVSAASGRDTDTQYF.

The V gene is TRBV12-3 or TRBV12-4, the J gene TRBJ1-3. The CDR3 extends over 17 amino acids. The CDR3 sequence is CASSLALDRVSGNTIYF.

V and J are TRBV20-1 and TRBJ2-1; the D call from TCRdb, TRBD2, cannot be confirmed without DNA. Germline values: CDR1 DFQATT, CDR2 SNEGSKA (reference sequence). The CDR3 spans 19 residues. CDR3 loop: CSARAPMLAGGGSYNEQFF.

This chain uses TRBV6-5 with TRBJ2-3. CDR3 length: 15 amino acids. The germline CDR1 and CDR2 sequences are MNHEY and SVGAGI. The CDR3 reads CASSYSGRLGDTQYF.

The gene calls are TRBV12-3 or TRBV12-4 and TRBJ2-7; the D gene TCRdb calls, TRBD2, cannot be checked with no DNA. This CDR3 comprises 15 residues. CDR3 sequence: CASSSGLTVSGEQYF.